The 25 T cell receptor beta chains given below trace back to one sample, sequenced in a study of cytomegalovirus exposure and HLA in healthy donors (dated by TCRdb to the late 2010s). Library generation was performed with the immunoSEQ multiplex PCR assay. For the multiplex PCR, a mixture combining 60 forward primers for TCR Vbeta segments and 13 reverse primers for TCR Jbeta segments was used. Entries here come from immuneACCESS through TCRdb and include only in-frame sequences with V and J called. Some clones fail to appear in such tables; in the studies checked, an unresolved V gene covers under half of the shortfall, and the cause of the remainder is unknown. The sample yields about 300,000 clones; roughly 90% were counted once. The ten top clones hold around 4% of the sample. The sequenced sample consisted of PBMCs. Receptor source: a man in his forties in good health and CMV-seropositive.

The rearrangement uses TRBV27 and TRBJ1-4; TRBD1 aligns across 8 bases. Germline V gene lookup returns CDR1 MNHEY and CDR2 SMNVEV (reference sequence). The CDR3 has 15 residues. The J segment lost 4 bases and the V segment lost 5 bases, leaving 6 bases of the junction unmatched. The DNA for the CDR3 is TGTGCCAGCAGTCCGGGGACAGGTCTTAATGAAAAACTGTTTTTT. It codes for CASSPGTGLNEKLFF.

The rearrangement uses TRBV5-1 and TRBJ1-1; 8 nucleotides align to TRBD1. This CDR3 contains 13 residues. CDR1 SGHRS and CDR2 YFSETQ come from the germline V gene. Trimming at V came to 4 bases and at J to 5 bases, leaving 4 bases not matched to a gene. CDR3 residues: CASSRTGFTEAFF. As DNA, the CDR3 is TGCGCCAGCAGCAGGACAGGGTTTACTGAAGCTTTCTTT.

The chain combines TRBV19 with TRBJ1-1, with 11 bases lining up with TRBD1. The CDR3 has 15 amino acids. V dropped 5 bases and J dropped 7; count of bases not matched to a gene: 9. Looked up from germline, CDR1 is LNHDA and CDR2 is SQIVND (reference sequence). The CDR3 DNA sequence: TGTGCCAGTAGTGCAACGGACAGGGGGCCGATTGAAGCTTTCTTT. Amino acid sequence: CASSATDRGPIEAFF.

J is TRBJ2-3 and V is TRBV28, with a possible D match to TRBD2 (6 bases). The CDR3 length is 15 residues. Trimming stripped 5 bases from V and 5 bases from J, with 17 bases between. The germline V gene encodes CDR1 MDHEN and CDR2 SYDVKM. The CDR3 here is CASSPRGGPRDTQYF. The CDR3 nucleotides read TGTGCCAGCAGTCCCCGAGGAGGGCCTAGAGATACGCAGTATTTT. Full variable domain (remainder filled in from reference TRBV28 and TRBJ2-3): DVKVTQSSRYLVKRTGEKVFLECVQDMDHENMFWYRQDPGLGLRLIYFSYDVKMKEKGDIPEGYSVSREKKERFSLILESASTNQTSMYLCASSPRGGPRDTQYFGPGTRLTVL.

This clone was recorded only once. The genes are TRBV28 and TRBJ1-1; 12 positions agree with TRBD1. The CDR3 extends over 15 amino acids. The junction had 3 bases not matched to a gene; V was cut back by 1 base and J by 6 bases. Germline assignment: CDR1 MDHEN and CDR2 SYDVKM. The CDR3 DNA reads TGTGCCAGCAGTTTATCGGGACAGGGGGCCCCTGAAGCTTTCTTT. This encodes CASSLSGQGAPEAFF.

This chain links TRBV5-1 with TRBJ2-2; D may be TRBD2 (5 bases). Trimming stripped 3 bases from V and 0 bases from J, with 9 bases between. This CDR3 has 15 residues. Germline CDR1 and CDR2: SGHRS and YFSETQ. The CDR3 DNA reads as TGCGCCAGCAGCTGGGGAGTGACGAACACCGGGGAGCTGTTTTTT. It specifies CASSWGVTNTGELFF.

This chain joins TRBV7-9 and TRBJ1-4; D is unclear. CDR1 and CDR2 (germline): SEHNR, FQNEAQ (reference sequence). The length of the CDR3 is 16 residues. Between the trimmed V and J ends, which lost 5 bases and 4 bases, there was a span of 17 bases. The CDR3 DNA is TGTGCCAGCAGCCCCACGGCGGCGGGCCTTAATGAAAAACTGTTTTTT. It is translated as CASSPTAAGLNEKLFF.

The chain combines TRBV19 with TRBJ2-7, with D possibly matching TRBD2 (7 bases). V shed 6 bases and J shed 5 bases, with 17 bases lying between them. There are 14 residues in the CDR3. Germline CDR1 LNHDA, CDR2 SQIVND (reference sequence). CDR3 coding DNA: TGTGCCAGTAGGCCGCGGGGGCGTACCAACGAGCAGTACTTC. As protein: CASRPRGRTNEQYF.

V and J are TRBV9 and TRBJ1-2; 8 positions agree with TRBD1. The J segment lost 4 bases and the V segment lost 0 bases, leaving 8 bases of the junction unmatched. The CDR3 runs to 16 residues. Looked up from germline, CDR1 is SGDLS and CDR2 is YYNGEE. The CDR3 reads CASSVDPTGGTYGYTF. In DNA, the CDR3 is TGTGCCAGCAGCGTAGACCCTACAGGGGGGACCTATGGCTACACCTTC.

V and J are TRBV28 and TRBJ1-1, with 7 bases that match TRBD1. CDR3 length equals 13 residues. V gave up 6 bases and J gave up 5 bases; unmatched junction bases: 6. The germline V gene encodes CDR1 MDHEN and CDR2 SYDVKM. The CDR3 here is CASRTGTATEAFF. The CDR3 region has the DNA TGTGCCAGCAGGACCGGGACAGCTACTGAAGCTTTCTTT. Using reference TRBV28 and TRBJ1-1 for the parts outside the CDR3, the full variable domain is DVKVTQSSRYLVKRTGEKVFLECVQDMDHENMFWYRQDPGLGLRLIYFSYDVKMKEKGDIPEGYSVSREKKERFSLILESASTNQTSMYLCASRTGTATEAFFGQGTRLTVV.

The chain carries TRBV28 and TRBJ1-1; maybe TRBD1 (5 bases). CDR1 and CDR2 (germline): MDHEN, SYDVKM. V lost 5 bases and J lost 1, with 14 bases in between. This CDR3 region has 15 residues. CDR3 sequence: CASSRTDTKNTEAFF. The CDR3 coding sequence is TGTGCCAGCAGTAGGACGGACACCAAGAACACTGAAGCTTTCTTT.

V gene TRBV7-8 combines with J gene TRBJ2-1; TRBD1 is a possible D gene (6 bases). Germline V CDR1 and CDR2: SGHVS, FQNEAQ. The CDR3 contains 15 residues. V was pared by 1 base and J by 7 bases, with 14 bases between. The CDR3 reads CASSLGDNGWNEQFF. The CDR3, as DNA: TGTGCCAGCAGCTTAGGGGACAACGGATGGAATGAGCAGTTCTTC.

The chain couples TRBV6-6 to TRBJ2-1, with D possibly being TRBD1 (6 bases). The CDR3 contains 14 residues. CDR1 and CDR2 from the germline V gene are MNHNY and SVGAGI (reference sequence). The V end lost 2 bases, the J end lost 3 bases, and 8 bases lay between the germline ends. The DNA for the CDR3 is TGTGCCAGCAGTTACGAAGGGGGCTACAATGAGCAGTTCTTC. It codes for CASSYEGGYNEQFF.

The chain couples TRBV19 to TRBJ2-7, with TRBD1 matching 7 bases. V shed 4 bases, J shed 3 bases, and the junction held 12 bases outside the gene matches. The CDR3 extends over 16 amino acids. In germline, CDR1 is LNHDA, CDR2 SQIVND (reference sequence). The CDR3 loop reads CASSSRRDSRFYEQYF. Written as DNA, the CDR3 is TGTGCCAGTAGTAGCCGAAGGGACAGCCGATTCTACGAGCAGTACTTC.

This clone came up once. The chain recombines TRBV4-3 with TRBJ2-5; 9 bases are shared with TRBD1. The CDR3 has 19 amino acids. Germline CDR1 is LGHNA and CDR2 is YSLEER. The trim removed 0 bases at V and 6 bases at J, leaving 17 bases unmatched. The CDR3 bases are TGCGCCAGCAGCCAAGAGACCCCTCACGGACAGGGGATAGGAAAGACCCAGTACTTC. This gives the protein CASSQETPHGQGIGKTQYF.

The chain links TRBV7-9 to TRBJ2-1, with 9 bases fitting TRBD2. The CDR3 runs 15 residues. Looked up from germline, CDR1 is SEHNR and CDR2 is FQNEAQ (reference sequence). The ends lost 6 bases at V and 2 bases at J; junction bases unmatched: 5. The CDR3 DNA reads as TGTGCCAGCAGTTCGACTAGCGGAACCTACAATGAGCAGTTCTTC. Amino acid sequence: CASSSTSGTYNEQFF. Full variable domain (missing parts from reference TRBV7-9 and TRBJ2-1): DTGVSQNPRHKITKRGQNVTFRCDPISEHNRLYWYRQTLGQGPEFLTYFQNEAQLEKSRLLSDRFSAERPKGSFSTLEIQRTEQGDSAMYLCASSSTSGTYNEQFFGPGTRLTVL.

In nucleotides, the CDR3 is TGCGCCAGCAGCCTGGGACTAGCGAGAACCCCTCGTGAGCAGTACTTC. Translation gives CASSLGLARTPREQYF. This chain joins TRBV5-1 and TRBJ2-7; TRBD2 matches 10 bases. Unmatched junction bases numbered 14, after V lost 4 bases and J lost 7 bases. The CDR3 has 16 residues. Germline loops: CDR1 SGHRS, CDR2 YFSETQ. The variable domain in full, completed from reference TRBV5-1 and TRBJ2-7, reads KAGVTQTPRYLIKTRGQQVTLSCSPISGHRSVSWYQQTPGQGLQFLFEYFSETQRNKGNFPGRFSGRQFSNSRSEMNVSTLELGDSALYLCASSLGLARTPREQYFGPGTRLTVT.

V gene TRBV4-2 combines with J gene TRBJ2-1; TRBD2 matches at 8 bases. CDR3 length: 16 amino acids. V trimming: 0 bases; J trimming: 7 bases; junction bases outside the gene matches: 8. Germline-derived CDR1 and CDR2 are LGHNA and YNFKEQ. CDR3 sequence (DNA): TGTGCCAGCAGCCAAGATTTCGGGAGGGCCGGTAATGAGCAGTTCTTC. This encodes CASSQDFGRAGNEQFF.

V usage is TRBV7-3 and J usage is TRBJ2-3, with TRBD2 matching over 14 bases. The germline CDR1 and CDR2 sequences are SGHTA and FQGTGA. The CDR3 has 18 residues. V gave up 2 bases and J gave up 2 bases; unmatched junction bases: 6. CDR3 region: CASSLEGLAGVITDTQYF. The CDR3, as DNA: TGTGCCAGCAGCTTAGAGGGACTAGCGGGAGTAATCACAGATACGCAGTATTTT.

Comment on this clone: Mismatch with germline at one junction end may stem from a read error. The J gene is TRBJ1-4, the V gene TRBV10-2; perhaps TRBD1 as D (5 bases). This CDR3 contains 15 residues. Germline CDR1 and CDR2: WSHSY and SAAADI. CDR3 sequence: CASSDSRQFNGKLFF. The CDR3 DNA is TGCGCCAGCAGTGATTCAAGACAGTTCAATGGAAAACTGTTTTTT.

The chain has TRBV5-1 and TRBJ2-1, with D perhaps TRBD2 (6 bases). Trimming removed 3 bases from V and 5 bases from J, with 9 bases in between. Germline V gives CDR1 SGHRS, CDR2 YFSETQ. CDR3 length equals 13 residues. This CDR3 reads CASSSGLHNEQFF. The CDR3 coding sequence is TGCGCCAGCAGCTCCGGACTACACAATGAGCAGTTCTTC. Full variable domain (remainder filled in from reference TRBV5-1 and TRBJ2-1): KAGVTQTPRYLIKTRGQQVTLSCSPISGHRSVSWYQQTPGQGLQFLFEYFSETQRNKGNFPGRFSGRQFSNSRSEMNVSTLELGDSALYLCASSSGLHNEQFFGPGTRLTVL.

Regarding this clone: Relative to the germline gene, one junction end is altered; a read error may explain this. This chain joins TRBV5-1 and TRBJ2-5; 11 nucleotides agree with TRBD2. Germline CDR1 reads SGHRS; CDR2 reads YFSETQ. The length of the CDR3 is 15 residues. CDR3 region: CASSLGLAGGEAQYF. The CDR3 DNA follows: TGCGCCAGCAGCTTGGGGCTAGCGGGAGGAGAGGCCCAGTACTTC.

DNA for the CDR3: TGTGCCAGCTCACCAGAGACAGTAAATAGCAATCAGCCCCAGCATTTT. Translation: CASSPETVNSNQPQHF. The J gene is TRBJ1-5, the V gene TRBV18; tentatively, D is TRBD1 (5 bases). V lost 2 bases and J 0 bases, leaving 11 bases between the germline ends. This CDR3 spans 16 amino acids. Germline lookup yields CDR1 KGHSH and CDR2 LQKENI.

CDR3 nucleotide sequence: TGTGCCAGCAGCCCGCCGGGTCGGGGGACTAGCGCATACAATGAGCAGTTCTTC. The encoded protein is CASSPPGRGTSAYNEQFF. The chain carries TRBV5-6 and TRBJ2-1; 10 bases match TRBD2. Per the germline V gene, CDR1 is SGHDT and CDR2 is YYEEEE. CDR3 length equals 18 residues. With V trimmed by 4 bases and J by 4 bases, 14 bases remained unmatched.

J is TRBJ2-1 and V is TRBV7-3; 11 bases align to TRBD2. The CDR3 totals 15 residues. Germline CDR1 SGHTA, CDR2 FQGTGA. V was pared by 5 bases and J by 4 bases, with 4 bases of the junction left unmatched. CDR3: CASSPTSGAYNEQFF. The CDR3 DNA reads as TGTGCCAGCAGCCCGACTAGCGGGGCGTACAATGAGCAGTTCTTC.